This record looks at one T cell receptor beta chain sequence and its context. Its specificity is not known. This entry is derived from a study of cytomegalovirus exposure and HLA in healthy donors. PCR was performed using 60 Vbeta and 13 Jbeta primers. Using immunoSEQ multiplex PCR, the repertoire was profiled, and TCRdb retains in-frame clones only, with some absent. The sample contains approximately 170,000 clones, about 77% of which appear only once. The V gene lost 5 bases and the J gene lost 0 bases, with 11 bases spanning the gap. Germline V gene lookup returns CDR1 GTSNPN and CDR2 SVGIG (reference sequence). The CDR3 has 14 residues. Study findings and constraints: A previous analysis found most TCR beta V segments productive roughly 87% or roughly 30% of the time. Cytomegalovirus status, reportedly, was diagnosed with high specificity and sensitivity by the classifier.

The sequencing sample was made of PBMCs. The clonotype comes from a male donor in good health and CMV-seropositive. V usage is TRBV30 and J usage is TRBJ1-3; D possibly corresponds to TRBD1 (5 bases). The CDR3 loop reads CAWGAASSGNTIYF. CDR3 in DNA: TGTGCCTGGGGGGCCGCGTCCTCTGGAAACACCATATATTTT. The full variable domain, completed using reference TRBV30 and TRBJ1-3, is SQTIHQWPATLVQPVGSPLSLECTVEGTSNPNLYWYRQAAGRGLQLLFYSVGIGQISSEVPQNLSASRPQDRQFILSSKKLLLSDSGFYLCAWGAASSGNTIYFGEGSWLTVV.